This TCR beta chain was captured in a study of control samples from healthy donors and cancer patients. V was clipped by 1 base and J by 6 bases; unmatched bases: 8. This CDR3 has 15 residues. Looked up from germline, CDR1 is SQVTM and CDR2 is ANQGSEA. The method was immunoSEQ multiplex PCR; TCRdb's version includes in-frame clones alone and lacks a portion of them. The data show 150,000 to 200,000 clones, about 90% seen once. Sequencing input: blood. The chain recombines TRBV29-1 with TRBJ1-1; TRBD1 matches at 10 bases. This receptor was identified in a man aged 18 to 35 in good health. CDR3 loop: CSVEGTDRGGSEAFF. The CDR3, as DNA: TGCAGCGTTGAAGGAACGGACAGGGGGGGGTCTGAAGCTTTCTTT.